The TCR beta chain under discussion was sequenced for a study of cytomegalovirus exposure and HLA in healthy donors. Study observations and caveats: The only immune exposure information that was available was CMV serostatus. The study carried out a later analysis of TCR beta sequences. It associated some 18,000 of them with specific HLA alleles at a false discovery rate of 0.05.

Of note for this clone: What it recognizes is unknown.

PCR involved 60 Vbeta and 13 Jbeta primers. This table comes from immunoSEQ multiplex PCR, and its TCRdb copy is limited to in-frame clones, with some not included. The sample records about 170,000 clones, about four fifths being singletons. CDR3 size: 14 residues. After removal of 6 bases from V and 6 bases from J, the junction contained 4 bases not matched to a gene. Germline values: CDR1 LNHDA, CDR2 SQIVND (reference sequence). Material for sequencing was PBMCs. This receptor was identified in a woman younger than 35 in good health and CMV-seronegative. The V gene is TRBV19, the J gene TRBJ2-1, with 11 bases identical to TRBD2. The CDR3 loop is CASSSTSGSNEQFF. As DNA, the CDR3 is TGTGCCAGTAGCAGTACTAGCGGGAGCAATGAGCAGTTCTTC.